The clone carrying this T cell receptor (beta chain) was seen more than once but under ten times. Its specificity is not known. Mismatch with germline at one junction end may stem from a read error. This sample is part of a study of regulatory T cells in long-lasting Graves disease. Study results and limitations: Study of thyroid tissue was not done, with only peripheral blood studied. Persistent disease exhibited a predilection for TRBV28, TRBJ1-2 and TRBJ2-5.

Time point meaning: newly diagnosed GD, antithyroid drugs for less than 3 months. PBMCs were the source of the RNA used for TCR sequencing. Germline CDR1 MDHEN, CDR2 SYDVKM. This CDR3 spans 16 amino acids. Through Arm-PCR of CDR3 regions and iRepertoire HTBI primers, TCR beta libraries were built. MiXCR, applied by TCRdb to the multiplex PCR reads, yields one record per CDR3 protein. Of around 450,000 distinct CDR3 sequences listed, 15% to 20% are singletons. The data also belong to a second study, concerning T cells in Graves' hyperthyroidism and ophthalmopathy. That paper notes: With the HTBI primer set, the TCR CDR3 went through a first round of RT-PCR.

The sequence came from a middle-aged man with Graves disease. The chain uses TRBV28 and TRBJ2-5, with 9 bases aligning to TRBD2. The material was peripheral blood mononuclear cells (PBMCs), obtained at new diagnosis, from a patient treated with antithyroid drugs. CDR3 amino acids: CASSRSSGRLGETQCF. CDR3 nucleotide sequence: TGTGCCAGCAGTCGTAGTAGCGGGAGATTGGGGGAGACCCAGTGCTTC.